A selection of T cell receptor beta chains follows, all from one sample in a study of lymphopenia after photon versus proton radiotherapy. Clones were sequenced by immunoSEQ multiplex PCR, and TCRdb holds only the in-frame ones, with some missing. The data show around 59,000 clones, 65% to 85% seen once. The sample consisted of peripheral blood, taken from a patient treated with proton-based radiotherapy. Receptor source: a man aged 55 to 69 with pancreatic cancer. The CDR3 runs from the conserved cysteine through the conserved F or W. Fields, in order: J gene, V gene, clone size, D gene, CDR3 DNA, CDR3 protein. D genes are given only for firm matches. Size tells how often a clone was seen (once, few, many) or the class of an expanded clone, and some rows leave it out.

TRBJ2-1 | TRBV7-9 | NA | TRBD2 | TGTGCCAGCAGCACTCAACGACTAGCGAATGAGCAGTTCTTC | CASSTQRLANEQFF
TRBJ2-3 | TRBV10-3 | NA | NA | TGTGCCATCATTAAGGGGCGGATAAGCACAGATACGCAGTATTTT | CAIIKGRISTDTQYF
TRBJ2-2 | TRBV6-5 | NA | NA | TGTGCCAGCAGTAACTCGGGGGCGCTTCACCCCGGGGAGCTGTTTTTT | CASSNSGALHPGELFF
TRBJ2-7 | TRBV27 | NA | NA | TGTGCCAGTTCTCGGGACTCTCGTCCATACGAGCAGTACTTC | CASSRDSRPYEQYF
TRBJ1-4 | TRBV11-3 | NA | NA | TGTGCCAGCAGCTTAGGATCCACAGAGCTGTTTTTT | CASSLGSTELFF
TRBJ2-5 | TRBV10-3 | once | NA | TGTGCCATCAGTTCAAACCAAGAGACCCAGTACTTC | CAISSNQETQYF
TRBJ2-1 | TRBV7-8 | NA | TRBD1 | TGTGCCAGCAGCCCCAGGCGGACAGGGCTTGCGCGTGAGCAGTTCTTC | CASSPRRTGLAREQFF
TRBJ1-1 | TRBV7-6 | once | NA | TGTGCCAGCAGCTCAGGCGGGGCCCAAATGAACACTGAAGCTTTCTTT | CASSSGGAQMNTEAFF
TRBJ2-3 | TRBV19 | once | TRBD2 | TGTGCCAGTAGTAAGGGGCTTAGCGGGAGGAGCACAGATACGCAGTATTTT | CASSKGLSGRSTDTQYF
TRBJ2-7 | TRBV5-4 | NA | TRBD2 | TGTGCCAGCAGCCCCGTAGCGGGAGGGAGCTCCTACGAGCAGTACTTC | CASSPVAGGSSYEQYF
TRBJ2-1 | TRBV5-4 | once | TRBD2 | TGTGCCAGCACCCCTAGCGGGAGGGGCAATGAGCAGTTCTTC | CASTPSGRGNEQFF
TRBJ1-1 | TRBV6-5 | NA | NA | TGTGCCAGCAGTTACTCAGCATTGAGTAGGACTGAAGCTTTCTTT | CASSYSALSRTEAFF
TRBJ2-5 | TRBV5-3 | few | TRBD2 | TGTGCCAGAAGCTTGGCCACTAGCGGGGAGGCCCACCAAGAGACCCAGTACTTC | CARSLATSGEAHQETQYF
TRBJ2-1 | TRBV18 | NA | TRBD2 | TGTGCCAGCTCACCACCCGTCCTAGCGGGAGCAGGGAATGAGCAGTTCTTC | CASSPPVLAGAGNEQFF
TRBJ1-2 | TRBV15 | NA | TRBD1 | TGTGCCACCAGCAGACGTGACAGGGGGCAGGGCTACACCTTC | CATSRRDRGQGYTF
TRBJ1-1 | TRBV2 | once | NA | TGTGCCAGCAGTGCCTATCAAACGGGCCTAGGGGGAACTGAAGCTTTCTTT | CASSAYQTGLGGTEAFF
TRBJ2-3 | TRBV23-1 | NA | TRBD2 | TGCGCCAGCCTCTACGGAAGGACTAGCGATGGACCTACAGATACGCAGTATTTT | CASLYGRTSDGPTDTQYF
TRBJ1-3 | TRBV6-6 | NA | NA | TGTGCCAGCAGCCGTCAGGCAGGAAGCTCTGGAAACACCATATATTTT | CASSRQAGSSGNTIYF
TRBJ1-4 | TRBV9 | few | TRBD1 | TGTGCCAGCAGCGTAGGGACAGGGGGCCGGGCTAATGAAAAACTGTTTTTT | CASSVGTGGRANEKLFF
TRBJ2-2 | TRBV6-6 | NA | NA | TGTGCCAGCAGTTCCCCTGGCGGGTTAAACACCGGGGAGCTGTTTTTT | CASSSPGGLNTGELFF
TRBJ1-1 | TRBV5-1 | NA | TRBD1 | TGCGCCAGCAGCCCCCCGGGACAGTTCCCTGAAGCTTTCTTT | CASSPPGQFPEAFF
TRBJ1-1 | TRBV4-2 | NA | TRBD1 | TGTGCCAGCAGCCAAGATGGGACAGGGGGCTTGTCTGCTTTCTTT | CASSQDGTGGLSAFF
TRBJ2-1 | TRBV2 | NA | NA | TGTGCCAGCAAACTCGGTCAATCGGGTGAGCAGTTCTTC | CASKLGQSGEQFF
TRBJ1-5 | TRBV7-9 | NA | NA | TGTGCCAGCAGCCAAGGGAGCCTCAATTACCAGCATTTT | CASSQGSLNYQHF
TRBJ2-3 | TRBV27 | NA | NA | TGTGCCAGCAGTTTAACGGGCGTGGGGGATACGCAGTATTTT | CASSLTGVGDTQYF
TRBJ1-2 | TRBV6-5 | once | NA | TGTGCCAGCACCCCCGGAGGAGATTTTGGCTACACCTTC | CASTPGGDFGYTF
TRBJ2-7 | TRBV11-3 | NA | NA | TGTGCCAGCAGCTTATTGGGGGCGGGATTCTCCTACGAGCAGTACTTC | CASSLLGAGFSYEQYF
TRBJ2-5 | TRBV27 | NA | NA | TGTGCCAGCAGTAGGGTAGGGAGGAAAGAGACCCAGTACTTC | CASSRVGRKETQYF
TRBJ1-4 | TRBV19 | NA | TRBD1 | TGTGCCAGTAGTATACCCAGGGGGACTAATGAAAAACTGTTTTTT | CASSIPRGTNEKLFF
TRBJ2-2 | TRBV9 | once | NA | TGTGCCAGCAGAACAGCTTACACCGGGGAGCTGTTTTTT | CASRTAYTGELFF
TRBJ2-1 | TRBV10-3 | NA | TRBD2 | TGTGCCATCAGTGATAGCGGGGGCTCCTACAATGAGCAGTTCTTC | CAISDSGGSYNEQFF
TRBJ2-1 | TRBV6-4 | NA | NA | TGTGCCAGCATATTATGGGGCATCAATGAGCAGTTCTTC | CASILWGINEQFF
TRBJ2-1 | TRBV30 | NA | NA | TGTGCCTGGAGTGTTAAAGTTCTTGGGGGCTCCTACAATGAGCAGTTCTTC | CAWSVKVLGGSYNEQFF
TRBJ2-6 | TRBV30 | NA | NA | TGTGCCTGGGGCCCAGGAGGGGGGCCGGGGGCCAACGTCCTGACTTTC | CAWGPGGGPGANVLTF
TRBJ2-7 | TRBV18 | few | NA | TGTGCCAGCTCACAGACCTACGAGCAGTACTTC | CASSQTYEQYF
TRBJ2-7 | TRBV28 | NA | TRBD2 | TGTGCCAGCAGTTTGACTAGCGGCATCTACGAGCAGTACTTC | CASSLTSGIYEQYF
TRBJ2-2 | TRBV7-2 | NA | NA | TGTGCCAGCAGCGAATGGGTTTCGGTGAGCCCCGGGGAGCTGTTTTTT | CASSEWVSVSPGELFF
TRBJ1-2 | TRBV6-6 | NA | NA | TGTGCCAGCAGGGCAACAGGGATACACTATGGCTACACCTTC | CASRATGIHYGYTF
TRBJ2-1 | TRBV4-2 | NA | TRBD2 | TGTGCCAGCAGCCAAGGGACTAGCGGGAGTATCTATGAGCAGTTCTTC | CASSQGTSGSIYEQFF
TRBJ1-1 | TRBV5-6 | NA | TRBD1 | TGTGCCAGCAGCCCGGGGACAGATGAAGCTTTCTTT | CASSPGTDEAFF
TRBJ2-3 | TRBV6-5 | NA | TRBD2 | TGTGCCAGCAGTTCCCCCGGCGGGAGCAACACAGATACGCAGTATTTT | CASSSPGGSNTDTQYF